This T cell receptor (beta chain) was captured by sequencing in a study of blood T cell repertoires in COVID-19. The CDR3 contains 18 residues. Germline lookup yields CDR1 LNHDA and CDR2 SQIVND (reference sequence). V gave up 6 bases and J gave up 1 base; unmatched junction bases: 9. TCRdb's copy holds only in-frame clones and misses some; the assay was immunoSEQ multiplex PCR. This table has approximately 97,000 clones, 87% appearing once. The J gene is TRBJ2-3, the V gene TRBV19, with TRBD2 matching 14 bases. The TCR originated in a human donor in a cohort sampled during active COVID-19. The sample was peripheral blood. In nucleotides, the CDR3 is TGTGCCAGTAGCCGGGGACTAGCGGGAGATACTGGCACAGATACGCAGTATTTT. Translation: CASSRGLAGDTGTDTQYF.